One sample yielded the 12 T cell receptor beta chains listed below, sequenced in a study of T cell responses to AZD1222 COVID-19 vaccine (dated by TCRdb to about 2021). Taken with the paper, the label for time point translates to: baseline before first vaccination. Preparation of the library involved the immunoSEQ multiplex PCR assay. Not all clones reach the TCRdb copy of this immuneACCESS table, which keeps in-frame sequences only. Checked studies attribute under half of the gap to unresolved V genes and leave the rest unexplained. In all, the sample holds around 97,000 clones, and 80% to 95% of those were seen once. About 4.8% of the sample rests with the top ten. Sequencing was performed on peripheral blood, taken on day 0 of AZD1222 vaccination. These receptors originate from an adult in good health.

The V call is TRBV20-1, the J call TRBJ2-5, with D perhaps matching TRBD2 (5 bases). The CDR3 extends over 11 amino acids. V was trimmed by 7 bases and J by 5 bases, leaving 11 bases between them. Germline V lookup: CDR1 DFQATT, CDR2 SNEGSKA (reference sequence). The CDR3 region is CSGSGEETQYF. The CDR3 region has the DNA TGCAGTGGGTCTGGGGAGGAGACCCAGTACTTC.

The rearrangement uses TRBV28 and TRBJ1-3; D gene ambiguous. The CDR3 is 14 amino acids. V shed 5 bases and J shed 2 bases, with 10 bases lying between them. CDR1 is MDHEN, CDR2 SYDVKM, per germline. In DNA, the CDR3 is TGTGCCAGCAGTCGCCGAAGGACTGGAAACACCATATATTTT. Amino acids: CASSRRRTGNTIYF.

V and J are TRBV6-2 or TRBV6-3 and TRBJ1-1, with TRBD1 matching over 12 bases. V lost 4 bases, J lost 4 bases, and 7 bases stayed unmatched. In germline, CDR1 is MNHEY, CDR2 SVGEGT. This CDR3 region has 16 residues. The CDR3 protein is CASSSVGQGARTEAFF. CDR3 sequence (DNA): TGTGCCAGCAGTTCCGTGGGACAGGGGGCGCGCACTGAAGCTTTCTTT.

The rearrangement links TRBV6-5 to TRBJ2-1; perhaps TRBD2 as D (6 bases). The length of the CDR3 is 13 residues. CDR1 and CDR2 (germline): MNHEY, SVGAGI. The V gene lost 5 bases and the J gene lost 8 bases, with 13 bases spanning the gap. The CDR3 DNA is TGTGCCAGCAGTCCTACGTGGGGGGATGAGCAGTTCTTC. This translates into CASSPTWGDEQFF.

The rearrangement links TRBV29-1 to TRBJ2-1; D might be TRBD2 (6 bases). Trimming pared 6 bases from V and 3 bases from J, leaving 15 bases between. Germline values: CDR1 SQVTM, CDR2 ANQGSEA. CDR3 length equals 14 residues. The CDR3 bases are TGCAGCGTACAGGCCCGGGGGATCTACAATGAGCAGTTCTTC. Translation: CSVQARGIYNEQFF.

The chain is built from TRBV5-4 and TRBJ2-5; either TRBD1 or TRBD2 may fit D (6 bases each). Germline V gives CDR1 SGHNT, CDR2 YYREEE (reference sequence). Trimming stripped 1 base from V and 5 bases from J, with 12 bases between. The CDR3 spans 14 residues. The CDR3 region is CASSLWGAVETQYF. CDR3 nucleotides: TGTGCCAGCAGCTTGTGGGGGGCCGTGGAGACCCAGTACTTC.

Remarks on this clone: The identical CDR3 is also encoded by other nucleotide sequences in the sample. The V and J genes are TRBV4-1 and TRBJ1-5; tentatively, D is TRBD1 (6 bases). The CDR3 extends over 14 amino acids. Trimming cost V 1 base and J 3 bases, with 7 bases left between them. Germline CDR1 reads MGHRA; CDR2 reads YSYEKL. The CDR3 protein is CASSQGTANQPQHF. As DNA, the CDR3 is TGCGCCAGCAGCCAAGGGACAGCCAATCAGCCCCAGCATTTT.

The rearrangement joins TRBV19 to TRBJ2-1, with TRBD2 matching 11 bases. Germline V gene lookup returns CDR1 LNHDA and CDR2 SQIVND (reference sequence). Unmatched junction bases numbered 8, after V lost 10 bases and J lost 9 bases. The CDR3 contains 13 residues. The CDR3 region is CATTTLAGGEQFF. The CDR3 DNA is TGTGCCACAACAACCCTAGCGGGGGGTGAGCAGTTCTTC.

The rearrangement links TRBV5-4 to TRBJ1-2, with 7 bases that match TRBD1. Trimming at V came to 3 bases and at J to 12 bases, leaving 8 bases not matched to a gene. Germline CDR1 is SGHNT and CDR2 is YYREEE (reference sequence). The CDR3 has 12 residues. CDR3 DNA sequence: TGTGCCAGCAGCTACCCGGGACAGTTTAACACCTTC. It yields the protein CASSYPGQFNTF.

This chain joins TRBV14 and TRBJ2-7; 10 bases fit TRBD1. Germline CDR1 SGHDN, CDR2 FVKESK. The V segment lost 7 bases and the J segment 2 bases; nucleotides outside the gene matches: 5. The CDR3 loop spans 14 amino acids. Here the CDR3 DNA reads TGTGCCAGCACCAAAGGACAGGGGGCCTACGAGCAGTACTTC. Its translation is CASTKGQGAYEQYF.

This clone was counted at least ten times. The gene calls are TRBV4-2 and TRBJ1-3; no reliable D call. Per germline, CDR1 LGHNA and CDR2 YNFKEQ. The CDR3 runs to 16 residues. V was cut by 0 bases and J by 4 bases, with 13 bases left in between. CDR3 sequence: CASSQDGPGSGNTIYF. The CDR3 nucleotides read TGTGCCAGCAGCCAAGATGGCCCAGGTTCCGGAAACACCATATATTTT.

This clone turned up a few times. The chain joins TRBV23-1 to TRBJ1-6; no reliable D call. TRBV23-1 is given ORF status, its function remaining uncertain. Trimming took 7 bases from V and 5 from J, leaving 15 bases between them. The length of the CDR3 is 15 residues. CDR3 coding DNA: TGCGCCAGCACCCCCCGGACCTTAAATAATTCACCCCTCCACTTT. Translated: CASTPRTLNNSPLHF.